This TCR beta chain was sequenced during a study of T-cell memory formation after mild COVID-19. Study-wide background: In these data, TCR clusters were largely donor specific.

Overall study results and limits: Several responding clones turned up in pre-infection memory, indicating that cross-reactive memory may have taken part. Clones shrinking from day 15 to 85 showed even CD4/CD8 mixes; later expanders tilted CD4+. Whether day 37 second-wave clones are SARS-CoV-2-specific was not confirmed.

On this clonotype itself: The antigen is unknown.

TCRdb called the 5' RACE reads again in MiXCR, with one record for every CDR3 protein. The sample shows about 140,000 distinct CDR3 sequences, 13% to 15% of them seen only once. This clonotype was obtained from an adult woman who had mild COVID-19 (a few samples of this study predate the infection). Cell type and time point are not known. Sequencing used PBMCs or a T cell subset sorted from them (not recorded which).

The CDR3 spells CASSQGSGYEQYF. The CDR3 nucleotides read TGTGCCAGCAGCCAAGGTTCCGGATACGAGCAGTACTTC. This chain uses TRBV3-1 with TRBJ2-7; D call uncertain. Deletions cut 1 base from V and 4 bases from J, with 8 bases between. CDR1 is LGHDT, CDR2 YNNKEL, per germline (reference sequence). This CDR3 contains 13 residues.